This is a list of T cell receptor beta chains from one sample in a study of Ad26.COV2.S vaccination and SARS-CoV-2 variants. Method: immunoSEQ multiplex PCR; TCRdb's copy keeps in-frame clones and lacks some. The data show hundreds of thousands of clones, 70% to 90% seen once. Specimen: peripheral blood, collected in a trial of Ad26.COV2.S vaccine versus placebo. The receptor source for this set is a person between 18 and 65 years old who received the Ad26.COV2.S COVID-19 vaccine or a placebo. Both conserved end residues are part of each CDR3. D genes are given only for firm matches. Size is stated for part of the rows, as once, few or many counts, or as a class when the clone is expanded.

d_gene,j_gene,v_gene,abundance,CDR3aa,CDR3nt
TRBD2,TRBJ2-7,TRBV10-3,NA,CAISEGSGRAYEQYF,TGTGCCATCAGTGAGGGTAGCGGGAGGGCCTACGAGCAGTACTTC
NA,TRBJ1-1,TRBV5-1,NA,CASSFRPGASTEAFF,TGCGCCAGCAGCTTCCGACCAGGGGCGAGCACTGAAGCTTTCTTT
TRBD2,TRBJ2-3,TRBV2,NA,CASIGGASTDTQYF,TGTGCCAGCATCGGGGGGGCGTCCACAGATACGCAGTATTTT
NA,TRBJ1-1,TRBV10-3,NA,CAISESTGGGTEAFF,TGTGCCATCAGTGAGTCGACGGGGGGCGGGACTGAAGCTTTCTTT
TRBD2,TRBJ2-2,TRBV10-1,NA,CASTKLASAGELFF,TGCGCCAGCACCAAACTAGCGTCGGCCGGGGAGCTGTTTTTT
NA,TRBJ2-3,TRBV7-2,once,CASSFAQADTQYF,TGTGCCAGCAGCTTCGCCCAAGCGGATACGCAGTATTTT
NA,TRBJ1-1,TRBV11-1,NA,CASSPSGAPLGEAFF,TGTGCCAGCAGCCCCTCCGGTGCACCGCTCGGCGAAGCTTTCTTT
NA,TRBJ2-3,TRBV30,NA,CAWSVTQGSDTQYF,TGTGCCTGGAGTGTTACTCAGGGATCAGATACGCAGTATTTT
TRBD1,TRBJ1-1,TRBV27,NA,CASTPDRAGNTEAFF,TGTGCCAGCACCCCGGACAGGGCTGGGAACACTGAAGCTTTCTTT
NA,TRBJ2-2,TRBV5-1,NA,CASSLVAGSNTGELFF,TGCGCCAGCAGCTTGGTCGCAGGGTCGAACACCGGGGAGCTGTTTTTT
NA,TRBJ1-2,TRBV7-2,NA,CASSAYGQGYTF,TGTGCCAGCAGCGCGTACGGGCAAGGCTACACCTTC
TRBD1,TRBJ1-3,TRBV6-5,NA,CASRQGIGNTIYF,TGTGCCAGCAGACAGGGGATTGGAAACACCATATATTTT
TRBD2,TRBJ2-5,TRBV6-2/TRBV6-3,once,CASSYVASGGPSVRETQYF,TGTGCCAGCAGTTACGTGGCCAGCGGGGGACCATCGGTCCGAGAGACCCAGTACTTC
NA,TRBJ1-6,TRBV6-5,NA,CASSYSRGLNSPLHF,TGTGCCAGCAGTTACTCGCGGGGGTTGAATTCACCCCTCCACTTT
NA,TRBJ1-1,TRBV10-3,NA,CAISERAGAFF,TGTGCCATCAGTGAAAGGGCGGGAGCTTTCTTT
TRBD2,TRBJ2-2,TRBV2,NA,CASGGSGRGTGELFF,TGTGCCAGCGGGGGGAGCGGGAGGGGCACCGGGGAGCTGTTTTTT
NA,TRBJ2-4,TRBV4-2,once,CASSQESSSKNIQYF,TGTGCCAGCAGCCAAGAGTCTAGCTCCAAAAACATTCAGTACTTC
TRBD1,TRBJ1-1,TRBV11-1,NA,CASSIRTGGFNTEAFF,TGTGCCAGCAGCATCCGGACAGGGGGCTTTAACACTGAAGCTTTCTTT
NA,TRBJ1-6,TRBV4-3,NA,CASSQPGSPLHF,TGCGCCAGCAGCCAACCAGGGTCCCCCCTCCACTTT
NA,TRBJ2-1,TRBV27,NA,CASSLWREKYNEQFF,TGTGCCAGCAGTTTATGGCGGGAAAAATACAATGAGCAGTTCTTC